This is a list of T cell receptor beta chains from one sample in a study of T cell clonotyping in hematopoietic cell transplantation. TCRdb's copy holds only in-frame clones and misses some; the assay was immunoSEQ multiplex PCR. The sample lists roughly 12,000 clones, approximately 90% seen once, with roughly 0.79% in the top ten. Material for sequencing was peripheral blood mononuclear cells. These receptor sequences come from a woman aged 45-59 years in good health. Some clones in this sample may be carry-over from other donors' samples. Each CDR3 is given with its conserved first and last residue. A D gene is named only where the DNA matches it firmly. Some rows mark clone size as missing; the rest say once, few, many or name a class of expanded clone.

V gene	J gene	D gene	CDR3 length	clone size	CDR3 protein	CDR3 DNA
TRBV5-1	TRBJ1-1	TRBD1	15	.	CASSSGQGRVTEAFF	TGCGCCAGCAGCTCCGGACAGGGTCGGGTCACTGAAGCTTTCTTT
TRBV2	TRBJ1-1	TRBD1	14	.	CASMTQGGAEEAFF	TGTGCCAGCATGACACAGGGGGGAGCTGAGGAAGCTTTCTTT
TRBV2	TRBJ2-5	.	13	few	CASLYDRGETQYF	TGTGCCAGCCTGTACGACCGGGGAGAGACCCAGTACTTC
TRBV9	TRBJ2-1	.	14	.	CASSVSVGQDEQFF	TGTGCCAGCAGCGTCTCCGTGGGGCAGGATGAGCAGTTCTTC
TRBV7-3	TRBJ1-2	TRBD1	14	.	CASSPGTGSYGYTF	TGTGCCAGCAGCCCGGGGACAGGGAGCTATGGCTACACCTTC
TRBV5-4	TRBJ1-2	.	14	.	CASSFLGTSYGYTF	TGTGCCAGCAGCTTTCTGGGTACGAGCTATGGCTACACCTTC
TRBV7-6	TRBJ1-5	.	15	.	CASSLAWGSNQPQHF	TGTGCCAGCAGCTTAGCATGGGGGAGCAATCAGCCCCAGCATTTT
TRBV4-2	TRBJ2-5	.	14	.	CASSLAGQRETQYF	TGTGCCAGCAGCCTAGCAGGTCAACGAGAGACCCAGTACTTC
TRBV4-1	TRBJ2-7	.	13	.	CASSQEVQDEQYF	TGCGCCAGCAGCCAAGAAGTCCAGGACGAGCAGTACTTC
TRBV28	TRBJ1-2	TRBD1	13	.	CASREDRGYGYTF	TGTGCCAGCAGGGAAGACAGGGGGTATGGCTACACCTTC
TRBV4-2	TRBJ2-7	TRBD1	15	.	CASSQAGTGAYEQYF	TGTGCCAGCAGCCAAGCCGGGACAGGGGCCTACGAGCAGTACTTC
TRBV27	TRBJ2-2	.	16	.	CASSLSGGANTGELFF	TGTGCCAGCAGTTTATCGGGCGGAGCGAACACCGGGGAGCTGTTTTTT
TRBV18	TRBJ2-7	TRBD1	15	.	CASSPPQGDSYEQYF	TGTGCCAGCTCACCACCTCAGGGGGACTCCTACGAGCAGTACTTC
TRBV19	TRBJ1-5	.	14	.	CASSIGWGDQPQHF	TGTGCCAGTAGTATCGGTTGGGGGGATCAGCCCCAGCATTTT
TRBV5-5	TRBJ1-3	.	16	few	CASSPRQTPSGNTIYF	TGTGCCAGCAGCCCCCGGCAGACCCCCTCTGGAAACACCATATATTTT
TRBV9	TRBJ2-3	.	14	.	CASSVGDATDTQYF	TGTGCCAGCAGCGTAGGAGACGCCACAGATACGCAGTATTTT
TRBV2	TRBJ2-3	TRBD2	15	.	CASRTSGGLPDTQYF	TGTGCCAGCAGGACTAGCGGGGGGTTGCCAGATACGCAGTATTTT
TRBV5-1	TRBJ2-5	TRBD2	14	.	CASSFSGAQETQYF	TGCGCCAGCAGCTTTAGCGGGGCTCAAGAGACCCAGTACTTC
TRBV4-1	TRBJ1-3	.	17	.	CASSQVPGPLSGNTIYF	TGCGCCAGCAGCCAAGTTCCGGGACCGCTCTCTGGAAACACCATATATTTT
TRBV7-2	TRBJ2-5	TRBD2	15	once	CASSLVAGGVETQYF	TGTGCCAGCAGCTTAGTGGCGGGGGGGGTGGAGACCCAGTACTTC
TRBV7-2	TRBJ1-1	.	12	once	CASSFDDRRAFF	TGTGCCAGCAGCTTCGACGACCGGCGCGCTTTCTTT
TRBV28	TRBJ1-5	TRBD1	16	.	CASIGQGEGSNQPQHF	TGTGCCAGCATAGGACAGGGGGAAGGGAGCAATCAGCCCCAGCATTTT
TRBV6-6	TRBJ1-4	TRBD1	13	once	CASIQGKSEKLFF	TGTGCCAGCATACAGGGGAAGAGTGAAAAACTGTTTTTT
TRBV7-6	TRBJ2-1	.	15	.	CASSLMGYGLDEQFF	TGTGCCAGCAGCTTAATGGGATACGGACTCGATGAGCAGTTCTTC
TRBV7-9	TRBJ2-5	.	14	once	CASSLGRFQETQYF	TGTGCCAGCAGCTTAGGCAGGTTTCAAGAGACCCAGTACTTC
TRBV28	TRBJ2-7	TRBD1	12	.	CASRQGLSEQYF	TGTGCCAGCCGACAGGGGTTGAGCGAGCAGTACTTC
TRBV13	TRBJ1-6	.	14	.	CASSLLNRNSPLHF	TGTGCCAGCAGCCTATTGAACAGGAACTCACCCCTCCACTTT
TRBV7-9	TRBJ1-2	.	16	.	CASSNLKGSRDYGYTF	TGTGCCAGCAGCAACCTCAAGGGCAGTCGAGACTATGGCTACACCTTC
TRBV9	TRBJ2-3	TRBD2	18	.	CASSASDMRSGYTDTQYF	TGTGCCAGCAGCGCCTCGGACATGCGTAGCGGGTACACAGATACGCAGTATTTT
TRBV6-5	TRBJ1-1	TRBD1	15	.	CASSPRDRGNTEAFF	TGTGCCAGCAGTCCCCGGGACAGGGGGAACACTGAAGCTTTCTTT
TRBV19	TRBJ1-5	.	15	.	CASKLEGFMLTPQHF	TGTGCCAGTAAGTTAGAGGGGTTTATGTTGACGCCCCAGCATTTT
TRBV11-2	TRBJ1-5	.	13	.	CASSWDSNQPQHF	TGTGCCAGCAGTTGGGACAGCAATCAGCCCCAGCATTTT
TRBV4-2	TRBJ2-5	TRBD2	18	.	CASSQSSGGGASSETQYF	TGTGCCAGCAGCCAATCCTCGGGCGGGGGGGCCAGTAGCGAGACCCAGTACTTC
TRBV5-4	TRBJ2-7	.	14	once	CASSLIDRHYEQYF	TGTGCCAGCAGCTTGATTGACAGGCACTACGAGCAGTACTTC
TRBV10-3	TRBJ2-2	TRBD1	15	.	CAISGQGANTGELFF	TGTGCCATCAGCGGACAGGGCGCGAACACCGGGGAGCTGTTTTTT
TRBV10-3	TRBJ2-3	.	12	.	CAIRGGQETQYF	TGTGCCATCAGGGGAGGACAGGAAACGCAGTATTTT
TRBV2	TRBJ1-2	TRBD1	11	.	CASGQGYGYTF	TGTGCCTCAGGACAGGGCTATGGCTACACCTTC
TRBV6-5	TRBJ1-2	TRBD1	11	.	CASTTGAGYTF	TGTGCCAGCACTACAGGGGCCGGCTACACCTTC
TRBV7-9	TRBJ1-5	.	15	.	CASSLDAAANQPQHF	TGTGCCAGCAGCTTAGATGCTGCTGCTAATCAGCCCCAGCATTTT
TRBV6-5	TRBJ2-5	.	15	.	CASIRTQGRPETQYF	TGTGCCAGCATACGCACGCAGGGCCGTCCGGAGACCCAGTACTTC
TRBV11-2	TRBJ2-2	.	15	.	CASSFGQTNTGELFF	TGTGCCAGCAGCTTCGGCCAAACCAACACCGGGGAGCTGTTTTTT
TRBV19	TRBJ1-4	.	14	few	CASSTAWGNEKLFF	TGTGCCAGTAGTACGGCGTGGGGTAATGAAAAACTGTTTTTT
TRBV11-1	TRBJ1-1	.	15	once	CASSLRGPTNTEAFF	TGTGCCAGCAGCTTAAGGGGACCAACGAACACTGAAGCTTTCTTT
TRBV4-2	TRBJ2-3	TRBD2	18	.	CASSQEYASGGEADTQYF	TGTGCCAGCAGCCAAGAGTACGCTAGCGGGGGGGAAGCAGATACGCAGTATTTT